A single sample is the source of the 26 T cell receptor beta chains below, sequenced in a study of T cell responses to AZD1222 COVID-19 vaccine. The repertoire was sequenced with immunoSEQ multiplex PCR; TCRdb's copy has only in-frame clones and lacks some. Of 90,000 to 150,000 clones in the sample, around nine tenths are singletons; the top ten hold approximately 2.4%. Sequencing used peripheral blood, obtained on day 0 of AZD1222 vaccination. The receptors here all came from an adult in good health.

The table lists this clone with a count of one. The CDR3 DNA reads TGCGCCAGCACAGTAGTGGGGGGGTACTACGAGCAGTACTTC. This gives the protein CASTVVGGYYEQYF. This chain joins TRBV5-1 and TRBJ2-7; 7 nucleotides align to TRBD2. Germline CDR1 reads SGHRS; CDR2 reads YFSETQ. The CDR3 is 14 residues long. Trimming cost V 6 bases and J 3 bases; bases outside gene matches: 9.

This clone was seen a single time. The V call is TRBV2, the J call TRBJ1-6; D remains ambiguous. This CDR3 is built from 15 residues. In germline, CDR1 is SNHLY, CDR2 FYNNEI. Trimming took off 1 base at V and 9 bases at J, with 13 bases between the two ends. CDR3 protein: CASSEVSNIGSPLHF. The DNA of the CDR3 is TGTGCCAGCAGTGAAGTTTCAAACATTGGTTCACCCCTCCACTTT.

Here the CDR3 DNA reads TGTGCCAGCAGTAGGACAGGGGGCCTACTCTACGAGCAGTACTTC. Translation gives CASSRTGGLLYEQYF. This sequence joins TRBV28 and TRBJ2-7; 11 bases agree with TRBD1. V lost 5 bases, J lost 3 bases, and 6 bases stayed unmatched. This CDR3 has 15 residues. CDR1 and CDR2 (germline): MDHEN, SYDVKM.

CDR3 DNA: TGTGCCAGCAGTTTATCGACAAGGAAGAGCTCCTATAATTCACCCCTCCACTTT. Encoded protein: CASSLSTRKSSYNSPLHF. The chain combines TRBV27 with TRBJ1-6, with unresolved D. Trimming removed 0 bases from V and 0 bases from J, with 12 bases in between. The CDR3 sequence is 18 residues long. The germline V gene encodes CDR1 MNHEY and CDR2 SMNVEV (reference sequence).

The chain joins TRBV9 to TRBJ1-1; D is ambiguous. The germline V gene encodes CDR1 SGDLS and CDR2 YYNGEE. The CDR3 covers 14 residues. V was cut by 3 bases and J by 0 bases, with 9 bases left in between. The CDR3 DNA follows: TGTGCCAGCAGCGGTCCGGGGATGAACACTGAAGCTTTCTTT. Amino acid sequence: CASSGPGMNTEAFF.

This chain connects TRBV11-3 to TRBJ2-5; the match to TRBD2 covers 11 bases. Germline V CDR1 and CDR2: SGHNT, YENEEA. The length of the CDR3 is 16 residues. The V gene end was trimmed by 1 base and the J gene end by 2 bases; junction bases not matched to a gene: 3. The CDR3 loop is CASSLAGTSGQETQYF. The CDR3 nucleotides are TGTGCCAGCAGCTTAGCGGGGACTAGCGGACAAGAGACCCAGTACTTC.

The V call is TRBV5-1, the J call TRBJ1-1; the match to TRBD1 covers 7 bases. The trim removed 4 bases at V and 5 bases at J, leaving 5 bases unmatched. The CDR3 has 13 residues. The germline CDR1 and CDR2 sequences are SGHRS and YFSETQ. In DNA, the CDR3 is TGCGCCAGCAGCGGCCCAGGGGGGACTGAAGCTTTCTTT. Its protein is CASSGPGGTEAFF.

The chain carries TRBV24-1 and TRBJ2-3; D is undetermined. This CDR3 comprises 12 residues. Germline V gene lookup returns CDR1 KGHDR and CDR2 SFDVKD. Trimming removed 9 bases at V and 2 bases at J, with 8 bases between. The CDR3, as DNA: TGTGCCACCGGCCCGTCCACAGATACGCAGTATTTT. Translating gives CATGPSTDTQYF.

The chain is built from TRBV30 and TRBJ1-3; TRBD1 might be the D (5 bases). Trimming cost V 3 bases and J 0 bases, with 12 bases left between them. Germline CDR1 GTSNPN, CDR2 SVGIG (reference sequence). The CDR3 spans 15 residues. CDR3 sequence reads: CAWSARQLSGNTIYF. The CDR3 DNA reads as TGTGCCTGGAGCGCCCGACAGCTCTCTGGAAACACCATATATTTT.

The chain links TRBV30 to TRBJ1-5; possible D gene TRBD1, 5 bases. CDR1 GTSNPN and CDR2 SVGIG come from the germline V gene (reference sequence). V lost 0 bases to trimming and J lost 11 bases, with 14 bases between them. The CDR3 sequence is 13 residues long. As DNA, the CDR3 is TGTGCCTGGAGTGTAAAGGGACTACCGGCCCAGCATTTT. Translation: CAWSVKGLPAQHF. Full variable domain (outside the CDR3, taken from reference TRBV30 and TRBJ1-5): SQTIHQWPATLVQPVGSPLSLECTVEGTSNPNLYWYRQAAGRGLQLLFYSVGIGQISSEVPQNLSASRPQDRQFILSSKKLLLSDSGFYLCAWSVKGLPAQHFGDGTRLSIL.

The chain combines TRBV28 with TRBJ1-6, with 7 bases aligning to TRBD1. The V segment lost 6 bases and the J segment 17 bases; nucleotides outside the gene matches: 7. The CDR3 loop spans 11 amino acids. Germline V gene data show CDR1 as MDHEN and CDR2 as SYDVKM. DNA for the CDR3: TGTGCCAGCAGGGGGACAGTCCAAATCCACTTT. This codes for CASRGTVQIHF.

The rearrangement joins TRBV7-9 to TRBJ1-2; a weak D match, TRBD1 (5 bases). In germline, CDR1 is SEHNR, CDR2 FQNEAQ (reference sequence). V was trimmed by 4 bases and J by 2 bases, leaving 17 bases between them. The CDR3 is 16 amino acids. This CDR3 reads CASSSSGSRANYGYTF. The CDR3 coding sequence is TGTGCCAGCAGCTCCTCGGGGAGCAGGGCAAACTATGGCTACACCTTC.

CDR3 amino acids: CASSPRVREGADTQYF. In DNA, the CDR3 is TGTGCCAGCAGCCCCCGGGTGCGGGAGGGCGCAGATACGCAGTATTTT. The gene calls are TRBV11-3 and TRBJ2-3, with TRBD2 identical over 9 bases. The length of the CDR3 is 16 residues. CDR1 is SGHNT and CDR2 is YENEEA in the germline V gene. Trimming took 5 bases from V and 4 from J; bases not matched to a gene: 10.

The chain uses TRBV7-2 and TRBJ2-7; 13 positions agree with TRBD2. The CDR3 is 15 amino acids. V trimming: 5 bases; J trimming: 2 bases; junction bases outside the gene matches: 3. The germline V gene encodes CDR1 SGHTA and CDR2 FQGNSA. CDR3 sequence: CASSPGLAGTYEQYF. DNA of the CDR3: TGTGCCAGCAGCCCGGGACTAGCGGGGACCTACGAGCAGTACTTC. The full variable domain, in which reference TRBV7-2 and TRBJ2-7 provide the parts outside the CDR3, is GAGVSQSPSNKVTEKGKDVELRCDPISGHTALYWYRQSLGQGLEFLIYFQGNSAPDKSGLPSDRFSAERTGGSVSTLTIQRTQQEDSAVYLCASSPGLAGTYEQYFGPGTRLTVT.

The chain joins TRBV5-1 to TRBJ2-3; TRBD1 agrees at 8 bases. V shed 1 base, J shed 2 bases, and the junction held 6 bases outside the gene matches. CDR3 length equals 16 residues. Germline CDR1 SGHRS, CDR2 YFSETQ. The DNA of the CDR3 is TGCGCCAGCAGCTTGCGTGGGACAGGCTACACAGATACGCAGTATTTT. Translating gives CASSLRGTGYTDTQYF.

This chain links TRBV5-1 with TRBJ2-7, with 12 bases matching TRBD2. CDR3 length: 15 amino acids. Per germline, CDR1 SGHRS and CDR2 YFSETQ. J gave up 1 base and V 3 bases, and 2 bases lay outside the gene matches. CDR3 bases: TGCGCCAGCAGCTCCGGACTAGCGGGGTCCTACGAGCAGTACTTC. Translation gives CASSSGLAGSYEQYF. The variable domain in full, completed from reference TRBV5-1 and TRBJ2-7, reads KAGVTQTPRYLIKTRGQQVTLSCSPISGHRSVSWYQQTPGQGLQFLFEYFSETQRNKGNFPGRFSGRQFSNSRSEMNVSTLELGDSALYLCASSSGLAGSYEQYFGPGTRLTVT.

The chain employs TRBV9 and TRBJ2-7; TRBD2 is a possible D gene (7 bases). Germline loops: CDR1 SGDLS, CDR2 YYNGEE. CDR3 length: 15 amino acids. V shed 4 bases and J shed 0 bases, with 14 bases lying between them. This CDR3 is CASSRGAGDSYEQYF. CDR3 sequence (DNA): TGTGCCAGCAGCCGGGGGGCAGGAGACTCCTACGAGCAGTACTTC.

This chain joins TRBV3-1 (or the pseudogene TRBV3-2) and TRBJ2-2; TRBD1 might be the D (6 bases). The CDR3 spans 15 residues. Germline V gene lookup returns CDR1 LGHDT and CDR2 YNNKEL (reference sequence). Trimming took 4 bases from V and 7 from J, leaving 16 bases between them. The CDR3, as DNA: TGTGCCAGCAGCCCATTACAGGGATCTGGCGGGGAGCTGTTTTTT. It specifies CASSPLQGSGGELFF.

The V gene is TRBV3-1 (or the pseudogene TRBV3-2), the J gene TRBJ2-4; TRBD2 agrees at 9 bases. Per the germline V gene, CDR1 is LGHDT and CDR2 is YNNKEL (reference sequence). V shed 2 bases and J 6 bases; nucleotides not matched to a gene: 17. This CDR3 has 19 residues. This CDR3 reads CASSQLASVTSGGPNIQYF. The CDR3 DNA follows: TGTGCCAGCAGCCAACTGGCCTCGGTGACTAGCGGAGGACCAAACATTCAGTACTTC.

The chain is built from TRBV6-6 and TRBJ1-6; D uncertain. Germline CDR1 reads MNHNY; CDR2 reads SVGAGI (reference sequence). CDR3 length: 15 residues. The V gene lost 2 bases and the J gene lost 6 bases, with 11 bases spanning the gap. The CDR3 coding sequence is TGTGCCAGCAGTTACGGGCAGGCCCCTAATTCACCCCTCCACTTT. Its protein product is CASSYGQAPNSPLHF.

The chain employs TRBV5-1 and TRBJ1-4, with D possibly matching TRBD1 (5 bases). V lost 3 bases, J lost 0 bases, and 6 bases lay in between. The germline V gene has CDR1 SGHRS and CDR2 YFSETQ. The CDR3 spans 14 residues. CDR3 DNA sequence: TGCGCCAGCAGCTCACAGGCAACTAATGAAAAACTGTTTTTT. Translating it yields CASSSQATNEKLFF. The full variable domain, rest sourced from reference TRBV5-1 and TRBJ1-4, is KAGVTQTPRYLIKTRGQQVTLSCSPISGHRSVSWYQQTPGQGLQFLFEYFSETQRNKGNFPGRFSGRQFSNSRSEMNVSTLELGDSALYLCASSSQATNEKLFFGSGTQLSVL.

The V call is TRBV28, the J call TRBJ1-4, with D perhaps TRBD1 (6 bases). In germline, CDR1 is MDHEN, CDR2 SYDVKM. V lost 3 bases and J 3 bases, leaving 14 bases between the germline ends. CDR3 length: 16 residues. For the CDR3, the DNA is TGTGCCAGCAGTTTTAGTGACAGGCGGCCTAATGAAAAACTGTTTTTT. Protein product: CASSFSDRRPNEKLFF.

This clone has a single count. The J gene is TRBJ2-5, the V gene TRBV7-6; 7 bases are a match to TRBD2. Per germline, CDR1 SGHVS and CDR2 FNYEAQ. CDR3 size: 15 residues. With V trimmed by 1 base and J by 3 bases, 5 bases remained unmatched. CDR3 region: CASSLGGTNKETQYF. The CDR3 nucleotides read TGTGCCAGCAGCTTAGGGGGGACTAACAAAGAGACCCAGTACTTC.

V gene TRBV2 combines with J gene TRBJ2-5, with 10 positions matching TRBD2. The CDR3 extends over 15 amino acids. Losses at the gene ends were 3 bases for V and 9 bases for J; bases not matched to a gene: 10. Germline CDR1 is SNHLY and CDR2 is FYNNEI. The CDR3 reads CASSESAGGAGAQYF. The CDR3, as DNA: TGTGCCAGCAGTGAGTCAGCGGGAGGGGCAGGGGCCCAGTACTTC.

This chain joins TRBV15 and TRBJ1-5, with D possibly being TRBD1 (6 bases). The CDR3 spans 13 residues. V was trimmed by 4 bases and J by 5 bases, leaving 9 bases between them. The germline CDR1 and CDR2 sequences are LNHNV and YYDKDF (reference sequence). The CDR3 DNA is TGTGCCACCAGCAAGGGGGTCTATCAGCCCCAGCATTTT. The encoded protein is CATSKGVYQPQHF.

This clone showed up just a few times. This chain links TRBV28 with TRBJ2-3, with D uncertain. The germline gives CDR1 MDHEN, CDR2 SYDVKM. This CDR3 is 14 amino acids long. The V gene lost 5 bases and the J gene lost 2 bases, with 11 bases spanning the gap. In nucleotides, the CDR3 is TGTGCCAGCAGTCCCCCGGGTTTCACAGATACGCAGTATTTT. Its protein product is CASSPPGFTDTQYF.